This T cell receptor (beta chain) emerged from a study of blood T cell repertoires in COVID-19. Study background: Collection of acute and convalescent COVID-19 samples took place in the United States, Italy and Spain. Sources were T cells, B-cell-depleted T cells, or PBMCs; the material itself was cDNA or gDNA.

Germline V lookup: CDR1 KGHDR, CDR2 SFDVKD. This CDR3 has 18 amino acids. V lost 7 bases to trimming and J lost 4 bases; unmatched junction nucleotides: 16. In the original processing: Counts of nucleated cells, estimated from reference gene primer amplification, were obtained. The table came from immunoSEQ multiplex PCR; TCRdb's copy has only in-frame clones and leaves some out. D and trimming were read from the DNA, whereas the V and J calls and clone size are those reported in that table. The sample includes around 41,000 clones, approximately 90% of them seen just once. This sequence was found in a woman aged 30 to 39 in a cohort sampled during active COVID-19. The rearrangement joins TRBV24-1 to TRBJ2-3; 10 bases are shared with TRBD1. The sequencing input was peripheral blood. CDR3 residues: CATRGGPGQGTPADTQYF. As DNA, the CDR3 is TGTGCCACCAGGGGCGGACCGGGACAGGGGACCCCCGCAGATACGCAGTATTTT.